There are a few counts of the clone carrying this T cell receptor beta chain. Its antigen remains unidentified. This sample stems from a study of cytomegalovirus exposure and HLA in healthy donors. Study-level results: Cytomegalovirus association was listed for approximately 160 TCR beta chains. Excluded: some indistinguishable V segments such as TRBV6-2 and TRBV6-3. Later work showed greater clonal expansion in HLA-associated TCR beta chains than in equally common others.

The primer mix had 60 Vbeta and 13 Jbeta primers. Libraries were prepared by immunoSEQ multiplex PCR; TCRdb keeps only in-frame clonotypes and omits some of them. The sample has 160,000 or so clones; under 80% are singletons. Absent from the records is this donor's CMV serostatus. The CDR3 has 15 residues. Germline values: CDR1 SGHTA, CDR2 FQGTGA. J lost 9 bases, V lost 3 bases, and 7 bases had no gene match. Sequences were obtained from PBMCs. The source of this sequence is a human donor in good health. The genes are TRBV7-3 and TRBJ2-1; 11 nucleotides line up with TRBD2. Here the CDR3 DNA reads TGTGCCAGCAGCTTTAGCGGGGGGGCACGGGGTGAGCAGTTCTTC. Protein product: CASSFSGGARGEQFF. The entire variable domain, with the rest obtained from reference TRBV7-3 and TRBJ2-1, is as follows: GAGVSQTPSNKVTEKGKYVELRCDPISGHTALYWYRQSLGQGPEFLIYFQGTGAADDSGLPNDRFFAVRPEGSVSTLKIQRTERGDSAVYLCASSFSGGARGEQFFGPGTRLTVL.